This paragraph covers one TCR beta chain sequence. CDR1 SGHRS and CDR2 YFSETQ come from the germline V gene. The CDR3 extends over 14 amino acids. J lost 5 bases, V lost 2 bases, and 4 bases had no gene match. This sample is part of a study of blood T cell repertoires in COVID-19. Study overall: The analysed material was cDNA or gDNA that came from T cells, B-cell-depleted T cells, or PBMCs.

Sequenced by immunoSEQ multiplex PCR; TCRdb stores in-frame clones only, minus some. Among 200,000 to 300,000 clones listed, 70% to 90% were seen once. The specimen sequenced was peripheral blood. This TCR was recovered from a man aged 30 to 39 with active or convalescent COVID-19. This sequence joins TRBV5-1 and TRBJ1-5; TRBD1 matches at 7 bases. CDR3 amino acids: CASSFRTGDQPQHF. CDR3 coding DNA: TGCGCCAGCAGCTTTAGAACAGGGGATCAGCCCCAGCATTTT.